These T cell receptor beta chains were read from a single sample in a study of human T cells and chemical hapten exposure. TCRdb reprocessed the RACE reads with MiXCR, giving one entry per CDR3 protein. Of 150,000 to 200,000 distinct CDR3 sequences in the sample, under 35% were seen once. The material sequenced was whole blood, taken in connection with sensitization to the hapten diphenylcyclopropenone (DPC). The source of these receptors is a woman in her twenties or thirties with alopecia areata. Some clones in this sample may be carry-over from other donors' samples. CDR3s include the opening cysteine and the closing phenylalanine or tryptophan. Each record gives: D gene, clone size, V gene, J gene, CDR3 protein, CDR3 DNA. The D gene is left open where the match is weak. Clone size is shown for a subset of rows, as once, few, many or a class of expanded clone.

D gene: NA
clone size: NA
V gene: TRBV4-3
J gene: TRBJ2-1
CDR3 protein: CASSHVGSSNEQFF
CDR3 DNA: TGCGCCAGCAGCCACGTGGGTTCCAGCAATGAGCAGTTCTTC

D gene: NA
clone size: NA
V gene: TRBV6-5
J gene: TRBJ1-6
CDR3 protein: CASSYSGRSSYNSPLHF
CDR3 DNA: TGTGCCAGCAGTTACTCAGGCAGGAGCTCCTATAATTCACCCCTCCACTTT

D gene: TRBD2
clone size: NA
V gene: TRBV27
J gene: TRBJ2-5
CDR3 protein: CASSPSRGTLRETQYF
CDR3 DNA: TGTGCCAGCAGCCCGTCGCGGGGGACGCTTCGGGAGACCCAGTACTTC

D gene: NA
clone size: few
V gene: TRBV7-2
J gene: TRBJ2-7
CDR3 protein: CASSQRGITREQYF
CDR3 DNA: TGTGCCAGCAGCCAACGTGGGATTACGAGGGAGCAGTACTTC

D gene: TRBD2
clone size: few
V gene: TRBV28
J gene: TRBJ2-3
CDR3 protein: CASSHIPGTITDTQYF
CDR3 DNA: TGTGCCAGCAGTCATATCCCCGGGACTATCACAGATACGCAGTATTTT

D gene: NA
clone size: few
V gene: TRBV15
J gene: TRBJ2-1
CDR3 protein: CATSRDRGYGQPYNEQFF
CDR3 DNA: TGTGCCACCAGCAGGGACCGTGGGTACGGACAGCCCTACAATGAGCAGTTCTTC

D gene: TRBD2
clone size: NA
V gene: TRBV7-3
J gene: TRBJ2-2
CDR3 protein: CASSLGRLAGTGELFF
CDR3 DNA: TGTGCCAGCAGCTTAGGAAGGCTAGCGGGGACCGGGGAGCTGTTTTTT

D gene: NA
clone size: NA
V gene: TRBV11-2
J gene: TRBJ2-5
CDR3 protein: CASSLSRTQETQYF
CDR3 DNA: TGTGCCAGCAGCTTATCACGTACTCAAGAGACCCAGTACTTC

D gene: TRBD1
clone size: NA
V gene: TRBV20-1
J gene: TRBJ1-2
CDR3 protein: CSARDWDSNGLANYGYTF
CDR3 DNA: TGCAGTGCTAGAGATTGGGACAGCAACGGACTCGCTAACTATGGCTACACCTTC

D gene: NA
clone size: NA
V gene: TRBV28
J gene: TRBJ2-2
CDR3 protein: CASSRRRGGGRELFF
CDR3 DNA: TGTGCCAGCAGTAGGCGGAGGGGAGGTGGCCGGGAGCTGTTTTTT

D gene: TRBD1
clone size: NA
V gene: TRBV2
J gene: TRBJ2-2
CDR3 protein: CASSPRQGAAGELFF
CDR3 DNA: TGTGCCAGCAGTCCCAGACAGGGGGCAGCCGGGGAGCTGTTTTTT

D gene: TRBD2
clone size: NA
V gene: TRBV28
J gene: TRBJ2-7
CDR3 protein: CASIKGGAPYKQYF
CDR3 DNA: TGTGCCAGCATCAAGGGAGGGGCCCCCTACAAGCAGTACTTC

D gene: TRBD1
clone size: NA
V gene: TRBV28
J gene: TRBJ1-5
CDR3 protein: CASRPTGGANQPQHF
CDR3 DNA: TGTGCCAGCAGGCCCACAGGGGGCGCGAATCAGCCCCAGCATTTT

D gene: NA
clone size: many
V gene: TRBV5-1
J gene: TRBJ1-1
CDR3 protein: CASSLAGNTEAFF
CDR3 DNA: TGCGCCAGCAGCTTGGCCGGGAACACTGAAGCTTTCTTT

D gene: TRBD2
clone size: many
V gene: TRBV20-1
J gene: TRBJ2-5
CDR3 protein: CSARGGTSGGAWETQYF
CDR3 DNA: TGCAGTGCTAGAGGGGGGACTAGCGGGGGGGCCTGGGAGACCCAGTACTTC

D gene: NA
clone size: NA
V gene: TRBV5-1
J gene: TRBJ2-7
CDR3 protein: CASRRGSSYEQYF
CDR3 DNA: TGCGCCAGCAGGAGGGGGTCTTCGTACGAGCAGTACTTC

D gene: TRBD1
clone size: NA
V gene: TRBV27
J gene: TRBJ1-1
CDR3 protein: CASRNDRGNTEAFF
CDR3 DNA: TGTGCCAGCAGAAACGACAGGGGAAACACTGAAGCTTTCTTT

D gene: TRBD1
clone size: few
V gene: TRBV6-2/TRBV6-3
J gene: TRBJ2-7
CDR3 protein: CASSSYSPGQPAYEQYF
CDR3 DNA: TGTGCCAGCAGTTCCTACTCTCCGGGACAGCCAGCCTACGAGCAGTACTTC

D gene: NA
clone size: few
V gene: TRBV4-1
J gene: TRBJ2-5
CDR3 protein: CASSQDFTRETQYF
CDR3 DNA: TGCGCCAGCAGCCAAGATTTTACCCGAGAGACCCAGTACTTC

D gene: NA
clone size: few
V gene: TRBV10-1
J gene: TRBJ2-7
CDR3 protein: CASSQRGDEQYF
CDR3 DNA: TGCGCCAGCAGTCAACGGGGTGACGAGCAGTACTTC

D gene: TRBD2
clone size: few
V gene: TRBV27
J gene: TRBJ2-7
CDR3 protein: CASGGASGTYEQYF
CDR3 DNA: TGTGCCAGCGGAGGGGCTAGCGGGACGTACGAGCAGTACTTC

D gene: NA
clone size: few
V gene: TRBV9
J gene: TRBJ1-4
CDR3 protein: CASSVSGTNEKLFF
CDR3 DNA: TGTGCCAGCAGCGTTTCCGGGACGAATGAAAAACTGTTTTTT

D gene: TRBD1
clone size: NA
V gene: TRBV28
J gene: TRBJ2-7
CDR3 protein: CASSFGTAYEQYF
CDR3 DNA: TGTGCCAGCAGTTTCGGGACAGCCTACGAGCAGTACTTC

D gene: NA
clone size: few
V gene: TRBV6-6
J gene: TRBJ2-2
CDR3 protein: CASRLTGELFF
CDR3 DNA: TGTGCCAGCAGGCTTACCGGGGAGCTGTTTTTT

D gene: TRBD1
clone size: few
V gene: TRBV7-2
J gene: TRBJ2-7
CDR3 protein: CASSARDRGPYEQYF
CDR3 DNA: TGTGCCAGCAGTGCACGGGACAGGGGCCCCTACGAGCAGTACTTC

D gene: TRBD2
clone size: NA
V gene: TRBV29-1
J gene: TRBJ2-5
CDR3 protein: CSVRGAWEETQYF
CDR3 DNA: TGCAGCGTGCGGGGGGCTTGGGAGGAGACCCAGTACTTC

D gene: NA
clone size: NA
V gene: TRBV4-2
J gene: TRBJ1-4
CDR3 protein: CASSGSSEKLFF
CDR3 DNA: TGTGCCAGTTCGGGGTCAAGTGAAAAACTGTTTTTT

D gene: TRBD2
clone size: NA
V gene: TRBV27
J gene: TRBJ2-7
CDR3 protein: CASSLKPSGSAYEQYF
CDR3 DNA: TGTGCCAGCAGTTTAAAGCCTAGCGGGAGTGCCTACGAGCAGTACTTC

D gene: NA
clone size: few
V gene: TRBV28
J gene: TRBJ2-7
CDR3 protein: CASRRSYEQYF
CDR3 DNA: TGTGCCAGCAGACGGTCCTACGAGCAGTACTTC

D gene: NA
clone size: NA
V gene: TRBV6-5
J gene: TRBJ1-6
CDR3 protein: CASSSVRGHPLHF
CDR3 DNA: TGTGCCAGCAGCTCGGTACGCGGTCACCCCCTCCACTTT

D gene: NA
clone size: NA
V gene: TRBV7-2
J gene: TRBJ1-6
CDR3 protein: CASSLVSPRPNSPLHF
CDR3 DNA: TGTGCCAGCAGCTTAGTCTCTCCCAGGCCGAATTCACCCCTCCACTTT

D gene: NA
clone size: few
V gene: TRBV12-5
J gene: TRBJ2-7
CDR3 protein: CASGLVVGGTRGTSYEQYF
CDR3 DNA: TGTGCTAGTGGTCTCGTGGTGGGGGGAACGCGCGGGACGTCCTACGAGCAGTACTTC

D gene: TRBD2
clone size: many
V gene: TRBV19
J gene: TRBJ2-1
CDR3 protein: CASSSGGSSNEQFF
CDR3 DNA: TGTGCCAGTAGTAGTGGCGGGAGTTCTAATGAGCAGTTCTTC

D gene: TRBD1
clone size: NA
V gene: TRBV29-1
J gene: TRBJ2-5
CDR3 protein: CSVNSQGAFRETQYF
CDR3 DNA: TGCAGCGTTAACTCACAGGGGGCGTTTAGAGAGACCCAGTACTTC

D gene: TRBD1
clone size: NA
V gene: TRBV7-9
J gene: TRBJ2-7
CDR3 protein: CASSLDPGTGDRQYF
CDR3 DNA: TGTGCCAGCAGCTTAGATCCCGGGACAGGGGACCGGCAGTACTTC

D gene: TRBD1
clone size: NA
V gene: TRBV6-5
J gene: TRBJ1-2
CDR3 protein: CASSADRLEGYTF
CDR3 DNA: TGTGCCAGCAGCGCGGACAGGTTGGAGGGCTACACCTTC

D gene: NA
clone size: few
V gene: TRBV9
J gene: TRBJ1-6
CDR3 protein: CASSAGVRASLNSPLHF
CDR3 DNA: TGTGCCAGCAGCGCGGGAGTGAGGGCCAGTTTAAATTCACCCCTCCACTTT

D gene: NA
clone size: NA
V gene: TRBV7-9
J gene: TRBJ1-4
CDR3 protein: CASRGQGGEKLFF
CDR3 DNA: TGTGCCAGCCGGGGCCAGGGTGGTGAAAAACTGTTTTTT